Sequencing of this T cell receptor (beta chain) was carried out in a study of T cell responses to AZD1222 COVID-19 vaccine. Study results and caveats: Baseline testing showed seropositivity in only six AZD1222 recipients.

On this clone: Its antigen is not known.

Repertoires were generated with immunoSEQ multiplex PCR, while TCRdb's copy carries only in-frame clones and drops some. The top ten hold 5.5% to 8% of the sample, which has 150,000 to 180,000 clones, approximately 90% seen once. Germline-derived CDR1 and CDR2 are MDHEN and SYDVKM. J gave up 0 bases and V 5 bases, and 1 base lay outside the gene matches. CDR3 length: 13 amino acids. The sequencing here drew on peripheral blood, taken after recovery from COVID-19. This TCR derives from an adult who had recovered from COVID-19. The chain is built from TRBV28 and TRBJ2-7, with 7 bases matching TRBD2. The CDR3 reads CASSGGGSYEQYF. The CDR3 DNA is TGTGCCAGCAGTGGGGGGGGCTCCTACGAGCAGTACTTC.